This TCR beta chain was found in a study of T cell responses to AZD1222 COVID-19 vaccine. Sequenced by immunoSEQ multiplex PCR; TCRdb stores in-frame clones only, minus some. The sample has about 110,000 clones, roughly 92% seen once. Second-dose intervals near 4 or 12 weeks were combined. Study findings and constraints: There were repertoire samples only from the period after the peak T cell response. Donors skewed white British and female; clonal diversity was possibly underestimated. Baseline seropositivity occurred in only a handful of AZD1222 recipients.

Germline lookup yields CDR1 MGHDK and CDR2 SYGVNS. This CDR3 has 13 amino acids. Trimming stripped 2 bases from V and 5 bases from J, with 9 bases between. Details on this clone: Its matching antigen is unknown.

The rearrangement uses TRBV25-1 and TRBJ2-5; D is uncertain. The material sequenced was peripheral blood, taken 28 days after the second AZD1222 dose. The sequence came from an adult who received the AZD1222 COVID-19 vaccine. CDR3 nucleotide sequence: TGTGCCAGCAGTGAAACCCAGGCGGAGACCCAGTACTTC. This sequence encodes CASSETQAETQYF.